This TCR beta chain was sequenced during a study of cytomegalovirus exposure and HLA in healthy donors (dated by TCRdb to 2016 to 2017). About the study as a whole: In an earlier analysis of 450 to 750 of the donors, 276 Gb of sequence data and approximately 100 million unique TCR beta sequences from roughly 190 million T cells were reported. Both class I and class II loci were covered by HLA typing, at four-digit resolution. Donor age, sex, ethnicity and CMV serostatus were collected together with the repertoire data. A handful of DR-DQ haplotypes were handled as single units for association and clustering because linkage in the cohort was strong. The T cell repertoires of under 750 subjects were profiled by immunosequencing and related to cytomegalovirus serostatus. To predict cytomegalovirus infection status, the study brought together high-throughput TCR immunosequencing, statistical association of individual TCRs with disease status, and machine learning. On average, around 240,000 unique TCR beta nucleotide sequences were sequenced per donor among some 430 genotyped donors of the cohort, with roughly 18% of those sequences being non-productive. A later analysis re-analyzed previously published TCR beta repertoires from roughly 630 donors and added high-resolution HLA genotyping to study TCR occurrence patterns. To decide whether each TCR beta V gene segment behaved as functional or pseudogenic, an earlier analysis of over 500 of the donors relied on high-throughput TCR beta sequencing. Typing coverage differed by locus: A, B, C, DRB1 and DQB1 were typed in roughly 620-630 donors, DQA1 in 522, DPA1 in 600 to 610, and DPB1 in 450 to 490. Along with the roughly 670-subject first cohort, a separate validation cohort of 120 different subjects was used. A later genetic analysis took genome-wide SNP genotypes for about 65% of the 666 donors and used that subset as a discovery cohort. An early release that covered roughly 600 HLA-typed donors contained approximately 300 gigabases of sequencing data and about 93 million unique TCR sequences. In the later analysis, no new phenotypic data were used to find candidate immune exposures; instead, reliance was placed on TCR beta sequences and their occurrence across donors. All discovery cohort repertoires had been generated using a single sequencing platform. The aim of the study was to test whether cataloging public T cell receptors could identify signatures of past pathogen exposure. The genetic ancestry cluster associated with self-reported Caucasian donors included around 76% of the 398 genotyped donors.

The cohort comprised around 700 healthy bone marrow donors. At the time of sampling, every cohort member was nominally healthy, though immune exposures that went unrecorded were likely present. The donor was CMV seropositive and was included in the group of 270 or so seropositive cohort members. Each donor provided a peripheral blood sample, and peripheral blood mononuclear cells were used for TCR beta sequencing. Genomic DNA extraction from the blood cell samples was performed with the Qiagen DNeasy Blood Extraction Kit. Library preparation used the immunoSEQ multiplex PCR assay. For the multiplex PCR, a mixture combining 60 forward primers for TCR Vbeta segments and 13 reverse primers for TCR Jbeta segments was used. Amplification of the CDR3 region of rearranged TCR beta genes was performed with a multiplex PCR assay on genomic DNA. The Illumina HiSeq System was used to sequence the amplified TCR beta libraries as 87-base-pair reads. Regarding the original processing steps: A later analysis tallied around 80 million unique TCR beta chains across the 666 repertoires, and around 12 million of those chains were shared by two or more donors. A nearest-neighbor algorithm error-corrected the raw reads and collapsed the reads into unique sequences, merging closely related sequences to remove PCR and sequencing errors. To assign V, D and J gene segments, CDR3 sequences were aligned to IMGT reference sequences. For a sequence to be retained, a match of at least six nucleotides to both a V gene segment and a J gene segment was required. A rearrangement counted as productive if the CDR3 had no stop codons and remained in frame with V and J, and every other rearrangement counted as non-productive. CDR3 was defined by IMGT convention, running from the second conserved V-encoded cysteine to the conserved J-encoded phenylalanine. The earlier analysis of approximately 500 of the donors excluded sequences that lacked an unambiguous match to a single V gene segment. An earlier analysis of several hundred of the donors called V segments functional above 56.7% productive rearrangements and segregating when the between-donor standard deviation exceeded 5%. A statistical classification framework was developed to diagnose cytomegalovirus status using the catalog of TCR beta chain sequences. V and J gene assignment, in a later analysis, came from comparing TCR nucleotide sequences with IMGT/GENE-DB human TR gene sequences. In a later analysis, CDR3 sequences and most-parsimonious VDJ recombination scenarios were assigned using the TCRdist pipeline. In a later analysis, every TCR beta chain was defined by the combination of its CDR3 amino acid sequence and its V-gene family, and reads without a unique V-gene family were dropped. To address suspected cross-contamination and a sequencing artifact, a later analysis removed 550 to 750 highly shared, low-generation-probability nucleotide sequences. In a later analysis, a clonal expansion index was calculated for each public chain from normalized within-repertoire ranks of inferred template counts. A later analysis computed generation probabilities with a VDJ recombination model fitted to out-of-frame rearrangements, and checked the results against IGoR. Hypergeometric tests were used in a later analysis to score TCR-TCR, TCR-HLA and TCR-CMV co-occurrence, with a repertoire-size bias correction applied to the TCR pairs. In a later analysis, false discovery rates were estimated by permuting HLA or CMV assignments 20 times. In a later analysis, co-occurring TCRs were grouped with DBSCAN, and TCRdist sequence similarity was added when clustering was performed within HLA-allele-positive subsets. Repertoires with fewer than 30,000 or more than 120,000 public chains, plus five repertoires with anomalous nucleotide sharing, were excluded from co-occurrence clustering. The table comes from immuneACCESS by way of TCRdb, which keeps in-frame sequences with V and J called. Part of the clones is missing from these tables; in studies checked, under half for an unresolved V gene and the rest for unknown reasons. The V and J calls and the clone size are those of that table, but D and trimming were determined from the DNA. In this sample the table shows about 150,000 clones, 70% of which occur a single time. 2.1% of the sample goes to the ten largest clones.

Comment on this clone: Its recognized antigen is unknown. No quality values exist for individual bases; no much larger clone is one base distant.

The CDR1 and CDR2 encoded by the germline V gene are SGHDN and FVKESK. V is reduced by 0 bases and J by 2 bases, leaving a spacing of 15 bases between them. The CDR3 sequence holds 17 residues, the cysteine and phenylalanine included. Of all the DNA, just the CDR3 is kept, 51 bases in frame from base 1. General study outcomes and caveats: In the study, about 150 TCR beta chains were listed as associated with cytomegalovirus. The authors suggested that the approach could potentially be generalized to other disease states and immunological phenotypes. The 87-base-pair reads could not distinguish some IMGT-functional V segments, including TRBV6-2 and TRBV6-3, so those segments were excluded. A further reported finding was that TCR beta sequences accurately predicted the HLA-A and HLA-B alleles for most subjects in the first cohort. This cohort had only TCR beta chains sequenced, and the lack of alpha or paired-chain data limited which features could be detected. The sequencing pipeline was judged likely to have produced a cluster of highly shared sequence variants as a technical artifact. When HLA alleles, especially DR and DQ, strongly co-occurred, TCR associations were difficult to assign to individual alleles. Most TCR sequences were seen in very few donors, while some public TCRs were found in many individuals. In a later genetic analysis, a missense DCLRE1C variant was associated with V-gene and J-gene trimming of TCR beta chains, and the association was replicated in an independent cohort. Specific HLA alleles were associated with 15,000 to 20,000 TCR beta sequences at a false discovery rate of 0.05 in a later analysis. The only immune exposure information available for the cohort was CMV serostatus. Linkage disequilibrium might explain the correlated functional status among segregating V segments, but an unknown experimental factor could not be ruled out. A later analysis found that most CMV-associated TCR beta chains appeared HLA-restricted, with HLA associations seemingly driven largely by CMV exposure. In both the original and validation cohorts, the classifier was reported to diagnose cytomegalovirus status with high specificity and sensitivity. Because counts were too low, approximately 15 rarely observed V segments, including chromosome 9 orphons, were excluded from the earlier analysis of about 500 of the donors. Roughly uniform sequencing depth across donors was assumed in presence/absence analyses, although this assumption may not hold. Several of the top co-occurrence clusters appeared to be linked to parvovirus B19, influenza, CMV and Epstein-Barr virus, according to a later analysis. A later analysis found that TCR association rates varied across HLA loci, with DRB1 alleles showing the most associated TCRs and HLA-C alleles the fewest. According to a later genetic analysis, donors in an Asian-associated ancestry cluster had fewer N-insertions in productive TCRs than the roughly 700-donor mean. Broadly in line with IMGT annotations, most TCR beta V segments showed up in productive rearrangements about 90% or about 30% of the time in an earlier analysis of approximately 600 of the donors. Because some donors lacked HLA typing at each locus, the association tests relied only on the typed subset. A later analysis found that HLA-associated TCR beta chains were more clonally expanded and had lower generation probabilities than equally common non-associated chains. In vitro tests confirmed that a few of the cytomegalovirus-associated TCR beta chains recognize cytomegalovirus antigens.

This receptor chain uses TRBV14 and TRBJ2-3; a weak D assignment points to TRBD1 (6 bases agree). This sequence originates from a woman in her sixties or seventies in good health and CMV-seropositive. The material sequenced was PBMCs. The nucleotides are TGTGCCAGCAGCCAAGAATGGGGCGGACAGATCACAGATACGCAGTATTTT. It encodes CASSQEWGGQITDTQYF.